This TCR beta chain was recorded in a study of control samples from healthy donors and cancer patients. The protocol was immunoSEQ multiplex PCR, while the TCRdb copy is restricted to in-frame clones and leaves out a portion. The table shows approximately 110,000 clones, with about nine tenths occurring only once. Germline V CDR1 and CDR2: MDHEN, SYDVKM. CDR3 length equals 18 residues. Trimming took 3 bases from V and 10 from J; bases not matched to a gene: 15. This sequence was found in a woman in her late teens or twenties in good health. The chain links TRBV28 to TRBJ2-1; 13 bases fit TRBD2. The material sequenced was blood. The CDR3 nucleotides read TGTGCCAGCAGTTTGGACTACTTCGGACTAGCGGGAGACAGAGAGCAGTTCTTC. Protein: CASSLDYFGLAGDREQFF.